This T cell receptor beta chain was documented in a study of T cells expressing NK-cell markers. Turning to the study itself: Seven donors tested HCMV-seropositive and one tested seronegative among the eight sequenced.

For this clonotype: What it binds is unknown.

Germline V gives CDR1 SGHTA, CDR2 FQGNSA. The CDR3 is 18 amino acids. Study-level results: For 6 or 7 donors, the dominant NKG2C+ clonotypes made up roughly 1.0-7.0% of their CD8+ T cells. The study found these clonotypes also leading the CD3+CD56-NKG2C+ fraction in a few donors.

TCRdb reprocessed the 5' RACE reads and reports one entry per CDR3 protein, with no DNA. In all, the sample yields 450,000 to 600,000 distinct CDR3 sequences. This receptor was identified in a young man in good health. The chain is built from TRBV7-2 and TRBJ2-3; the D gene TCRdb calls, TRBD2, cannot be checked with no DNA. Sequenced: blood T cells: a sorted CD56 or NKG2C T cell subset, CD4+ or CD8+ T cells, or bulk PBMC T cells (not recorded which). CDR3 sequence: CASSLLGLAGGSTDTQYF.